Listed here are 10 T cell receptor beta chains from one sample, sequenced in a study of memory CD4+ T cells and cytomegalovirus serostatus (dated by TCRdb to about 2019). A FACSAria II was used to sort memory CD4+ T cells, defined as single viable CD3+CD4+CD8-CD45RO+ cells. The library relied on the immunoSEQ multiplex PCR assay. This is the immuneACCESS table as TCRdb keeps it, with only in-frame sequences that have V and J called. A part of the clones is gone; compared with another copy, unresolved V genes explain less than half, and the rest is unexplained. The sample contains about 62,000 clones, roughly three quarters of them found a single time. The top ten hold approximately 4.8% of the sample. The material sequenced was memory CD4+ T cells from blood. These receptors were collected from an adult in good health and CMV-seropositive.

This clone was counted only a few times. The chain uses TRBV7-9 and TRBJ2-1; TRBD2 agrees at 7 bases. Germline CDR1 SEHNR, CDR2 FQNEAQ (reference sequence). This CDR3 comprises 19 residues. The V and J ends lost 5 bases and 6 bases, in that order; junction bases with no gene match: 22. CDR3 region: CASSRRGSTGESSGNEQFF. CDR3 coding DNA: TGTGCCAGCAGCCGTAGGGGTTCGACGGGGGAGTCTAGCGGCAATGAGCAGTTCTTC. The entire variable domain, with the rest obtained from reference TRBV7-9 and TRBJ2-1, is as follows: DTGVSQNPRHKITKRGQNVTFRCDPISEHNRLYWYRQTLGQGPEFLTYFQNEAQLEKSRLLSDRFSAERPKGSFSTLEIQRTEQGDSAMYLCASSRRGSTGESSGNEQFFGPGTRLTVL.

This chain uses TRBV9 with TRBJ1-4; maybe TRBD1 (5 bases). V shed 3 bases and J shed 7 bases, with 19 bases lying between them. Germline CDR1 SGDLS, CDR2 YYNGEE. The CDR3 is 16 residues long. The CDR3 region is CASSAGLGGEGEKLFF. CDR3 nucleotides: TGTGCCAGCAGCGCGGGCTTAGGAGGGGAGGGTGAAAAACTGTTTTTT.

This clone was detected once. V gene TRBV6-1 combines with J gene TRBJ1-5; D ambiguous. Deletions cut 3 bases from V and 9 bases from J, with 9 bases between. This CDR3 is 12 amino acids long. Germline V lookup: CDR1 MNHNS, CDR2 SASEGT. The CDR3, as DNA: TGTGCCAGCAGTGACCACGCAAGGCCCCAGCATTTT. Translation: CASSDHARPQHF.

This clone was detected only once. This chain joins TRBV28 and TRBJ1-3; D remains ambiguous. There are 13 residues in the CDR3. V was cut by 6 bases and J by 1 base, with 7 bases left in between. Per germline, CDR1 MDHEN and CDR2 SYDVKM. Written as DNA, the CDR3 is TGTGCCAGCAGATTTCAGTCTGGAAACACCATATATTTT. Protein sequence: CASRFQSGNTIYF.

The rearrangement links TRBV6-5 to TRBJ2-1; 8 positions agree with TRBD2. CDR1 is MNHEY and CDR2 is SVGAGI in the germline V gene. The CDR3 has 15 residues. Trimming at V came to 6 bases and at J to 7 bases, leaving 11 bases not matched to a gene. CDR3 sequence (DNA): TGTGCCAGCAGCCCCTTAGCGGGGATCGGGAATGAGCAGTTCTTC. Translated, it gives CASSPLAGIGNEQFF.

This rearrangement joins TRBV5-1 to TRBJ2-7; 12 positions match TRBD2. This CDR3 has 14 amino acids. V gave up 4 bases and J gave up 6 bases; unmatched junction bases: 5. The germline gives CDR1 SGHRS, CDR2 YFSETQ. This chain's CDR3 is CASSATSGGIEQYF. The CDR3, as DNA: TGCGCCAGCAGCGCGACTAGCGGGGGAATCGAGCAGTACTTC.

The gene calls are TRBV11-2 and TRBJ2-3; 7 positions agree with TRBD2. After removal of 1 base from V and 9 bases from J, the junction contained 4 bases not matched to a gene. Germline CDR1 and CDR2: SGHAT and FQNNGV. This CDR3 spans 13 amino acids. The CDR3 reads CASSLAPSGTQYF. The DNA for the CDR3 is TGTGCCAGCAGCTTAGCCCCTAGCGGAACGCAGTATTTT.

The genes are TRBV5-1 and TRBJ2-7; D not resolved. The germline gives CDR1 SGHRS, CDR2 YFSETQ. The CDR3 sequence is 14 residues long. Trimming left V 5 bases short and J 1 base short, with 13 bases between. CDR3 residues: CASRPDIYSYEQYF. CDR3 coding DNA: TGCGCCAGCAGACCCGACATCTATTCCTACGAGCAGTACTTC.

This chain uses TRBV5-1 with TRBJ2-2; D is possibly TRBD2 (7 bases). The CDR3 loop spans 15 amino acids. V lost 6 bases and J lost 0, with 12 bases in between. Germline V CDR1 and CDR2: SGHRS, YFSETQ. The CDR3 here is CASTPGGPNTGELFF. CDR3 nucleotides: TGCGCCAGCACCCCGGGGGGCCCGAACACCGGGGAGCTGTTTTTT.

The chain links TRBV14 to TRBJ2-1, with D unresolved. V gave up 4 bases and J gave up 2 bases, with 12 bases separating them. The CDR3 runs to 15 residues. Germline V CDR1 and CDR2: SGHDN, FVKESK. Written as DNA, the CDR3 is TGTGCCAGCAGCCCGCCTAGAGCTACCTACAATGAGCAGTTCTTC. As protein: CASSPPRATYNEQFF.